Listed here are 31 T cell receptor beta chains from one sample, sequenced in a study of T cell repertoires in cytomegalovirus infection. Each CDR3 protein gets one entry after TCRdb re-called the reads with MiXCR. Altogether 350,000 to 450,000 distinct CDR3 sequences are present, 15% to 20% being singletons, with the ten largest covering 7.5% to 9.5%. Material: PBMCs. The receptors shown here come from a human donor in good health (CMV status not recorded). Some clones in this sample may be carry-over from other donors' samples.

This clonotype occurred a few times. The V gene is TRBV4-1, the J gene TRBJ1-2, with D uncertain. With 1 base removed from V and 6 bases from J, the gap between germline ends came to 15 bases. Germline loops: CDR1 MGHRA, CDR2 YSYEKL. The CDR3 spans 15 residues. CDR3 loop: CASSQVTPVANGYTF. CDR3 DNA sequence: TGCGCCAGCAGCCAAGTAACCCCAGTCGCGAATGGCTACACCTTC.

This clonotype occurred many times. This sequence joins TRBV7-3 and TRBJ1-1; a possible D gene is TRBD1 (6 bases). Per the germline V gene, CDR1 is SGHTA and CDR2 is FQGTGA. This CDR3 has 15 amino acids. Trimming pared 5 bases from V and 1 base from J, leaving 14 bases between. CDR3 sequence: CASSSERGQNTEAFF. The CDR3 nucleotides are TGTGCCAGCAGCAGTGAGAGGGGACAGAACACTGAAGCTTTCTTT.

This clonotype has more than one count but fewer than ten. V and J are TRBV2 and TRBJ2-1, with 7 bases aligning to TRBD2. CDR3 length equals 15 residues. V was clipped by 1 base and J by 6 bases; unmatched bases: 6. Germline loops: CDR1 SNHLY, CDR2 FYNNEI. The CDR3 here is CASSEVRLAGNEQFF. CDR3 in DNA: TGTGCCAGCAGTGAAGTTCGACTAGCCGGCAATGAGCAGTTCTTC.

This clonotype has at least ten counts. This chain uses TRBV7-2 with TRBJ2-5, with 7 bases identical to TRBD1. V shed 5 bases, J shed 5 bases, and the junction held 14 bases outside the gene matches. The CDR3 consists of 16 residues. The germline gives CDR1 SGHTA, CDR2 FQGNSA. The CDR3, as DNA: TGTGCCAGCAGCCCGCCAGAGGACAGGTTGCAGGAGACCCAGTACTTC. This gives the protein CASSPPEDRLQETQYF.

The V call is TRBV6-5, the J call TRBJ2-1; D may be TRBD1 or TRBD2 (6 bases each). V dropped 0 bases and J dropped 10 bases, with 10 bases sitting between them. The V gene's germline CDR1 is MNHEY and CDR2 SVGAGI. The CDR3 length is 13 residues. CDR3 coding DNA: TGTGCCAGCAGTTACTCACAGGGACTCGAGCAGTTCTTC. This translates into CASSYSQGLEQFF.

This clonotype was picked up a small number of times. The J gene is TRBJ1-5, the V gene TRBV4-2; D is ambiguous. This CDR3 is built from 14 residues. Germline lookup yields CDR1 LGHNA and CDR2 YNFKEQ. Between the trimmed V and J ends, which lost 2 bases and 1 base, there was a span of 6 bases. CDR3 coding DNA: TGTGCCAGCAGCCAAAGGGAAAGCAATCAGCCCCAGCATTTT. Protein: CASSQRESNQPQHF.

This chain uses TRBV10-3 with TRBJ2-1; 10 nucleotides match TRBD2. The trim removed 2 bases at V and 8 bases at J, leaving 6 bases unmatched. This CDR3 contains 15 residues. The V gene's germline CDR1 is ENHRY and CDR2 SYGVKD. This chain's CDR3 is CAISELDGTSDEQFF. The CDR3 nucleotides are TGTGCCATCAGTGAGCTGGATGGGACTAGCGATGAGCAGTTCTTC.

The sample holds many counts of this clonotype. The chain employs TRBV20-1 and TRBJ2-3, with 7 bases that match TRBD2. V lost 6 bases, J lost 2 bases, and 8 bases stayed unmatched. CDR1 is DFQATT and CDR2 is SNEGSKA in the germline V gene (reference sequence). There are 14 residues in the CDR3. For the CDR3, the DNA is TGCAGTGCCCGCAGCGGGGAGCTCACAGATACGCAGTATTTT. Its translation is CSARSGELTDTQYF.

In this sample, this clonotype turned up many times. The chain recombines TRBV4-2 with TRBJ2-7, with TRBD2 matching over 11 bases. CDR1 is LGHNA, CDR2 YNFKEQ, per germline. This CDR3 contains 16 residues. Trimming removed 3 bases from V and 2 bases from J; junction bases left unmatched: 6. The CDR3 region has the DNA TGTGCCAGCAGCCACCTTAGCGGGGGGGCTCCCTACGAGCAGTACTTC. This sequence encodes CASSHLSGGAPYEQYF.

A few counts support this clonotype. The CDR3 is CASTLEGGDLTYNEQFF. In nucleotides, the CDR3 is TGTGCCAGCACTTTAGAGGGTGGTGACCTTACCTACAATGAGCAGTTCTTC. This sequence joins TRBV7-8 and TRBJ2-1, with D maybe TRBD2 (5 bases). This CDR3 contains 17 residues. Germline CDR1 SGHVS, CDR2 FQNEAQ. The V end lost 7 bases, the J end lost 2 bases, and 21 bases lay between the germline ends.

This rearrangement joins TRBV20-1 to TRBJ2-1; D tentatively fits TRBD1 or TRBD2 (5 bases each). The length of the CDR3 is 16 residues. The V gene's germline CDR1 is DFQATT and CDR2 SNEGSKA (reference sequence). The V end lost 0 bases, the J end lost 3 bases, and 15 bases lay between the germline ends. The CDR3 sequence is CSARDPSGGRYNEQFF. CDR3 sequence (DNA): TGCAGTGCTAGAGACCCTAGTGGGGGACGCTACAATGAGCAGTTCTTC.

The V gene is TRBV6-6, the J gene TRBJ1-1; D not resolved. The V end was cut by 1 base, the J end by 0 bases, with 6 bases between. This CDR3 spans 14 amino acids. Germline-derived CDR1 and CDR2 are MNHNY and SVGAGI (reference sequence). The CDR3, as DNA: TGTGCCAGCAGTTACTTTCAAGTGAACACTGAAGCTTTCTTT. Translated: CASSYFQVNTEAFF.

The rearrangement uses TRBV20-1 and TRBJ2-3; the D gene is possibly TRBD1 (5 bases). Germline V gives CDR1 DFQATT, CDR2 SNEGSKA (reference sequence). Deletions cut 0 bases from V and 2 bases from J, with 15 bases between. The CDR3 has 16 amino acids. The CDR3 loop reads CSARDPDSGSTDTQYF. As DNA, the CDR3 is TGCAGTGCTAGAGATCCTGACAGTGGTTCCACAGATACGCAGTATTTT.

At least ten counts were recorded for this clonotype. The chain uses TRBV12-3 or TRBV12-4 and TRBJ1-5; TRBD1 is a possible D gene (5 bases). This CDR3 comprises 12 residues. V was cut by 8 bases and J by 14 bases, with 19 bases left in between. The CDR3 coding sequence is TGTGCCAGCGGCTCCCCCCCAGGGCCGAAGCATTTT. It codes for CASGSPPGPKHF.

V is TRBV6-6 and J is TRBJ2-1; 8 positions agree with TRBD2. The V gene's germline CDR1 is MNHNY and CDR2 SVGAGI (reference sequence). The ends lost 2 bases at V and 8 bases at J; junction bases unmatched: 8. The CDR3 has 15 residues. CDR3 sequence (DNA): TGTGCCAGCAGTTACCCGAGCGGGGGCTTATATGAGCAGTTCTTC. As protein: CASSYPSGGLYEQFF.

This clonotype was picked up a small number of times. The chain has TRBV7-2 and TRBJ2-1; 7 positions match TRBD2. Germline V gene data show CDR1 as SGHTA and CDR2 as FQGNSA. The CDR3 has 13 amino acids. V lost 0 bases, J lost 12 bases, and 5 bases stayed unmatched. The CDR3 loop is CASSLAHTSVQFF. CDR3 sequence (DNA): TGTGCCAGCAGCTTAGCGCATACTAGCGTGCAGTTCTTC. The full variable domain, with the rest looked up from reference TRBV7-2 and TRBJ2-1, is GAGVSQSPSNKVTEKGKDVELRCDPISGHTALYWYRQSLGQGLEFLIYFQGNSAPDKSGLPSDRFSAERTGGSVSTLTIQRTQQEDSAVYLCASSLAHTSVQFFGPGTRLTVL.

The table lists this clonotype with many counts. The chain combines TRBV5-5 with TRBJ1-5, with D unclear. Germline CDR1 SGHKS, CDR2 YYEKEE (reference sequence). The CDR3 has 13 residues. The V end was cut by 1 base, the J end by 6 bases, with 8 bases between. The CDR3 sequence: CASSLLSGQPQHF. DNA for the CDR3: TGTGCCAGCAGCTTGTTGTCCGGTCAGCCCCAGCATTTT.

This clonotype appeared a few times. The CDR3 spells CASSYRQNTEAFF. CDR3 in DNA: TGTGCCAGCAGTTATCGGCAGAACACTGAAGCTTTCTTT. This chain connects TRBV6-6 to TRBJ1-1; D call uncertain. Deletions cut 3 bases from V and 1 base from J, with 6 bases between. Per the germline V gene, CDR1 is MNHNY and CDR2 is SVGAGI (reference sequence). The CDR3 runs to 13 residues.

The chain has TRBV24-1 and TRBJ1-2; D is unresolved. The CDR3 is 12 residues long. The V end lost 6 bases, the J end lost 5 bases, and 9 bases lay between the germline ends. In germline, CDR1 is KGHDR, CDR2 SFDVKD. In nucleotides, the CDR3 is TGTGCCACCAGTACTAGCTATTATGGCTACACCTTC. It encodes CATSTSYYGYTF.

This clonotype was detected many times. The rearrangement links TRBV7-9 to TRBJ2-1, with unresolved D. CDR1 and CDR2 from the germline V gene are SEHNR and FQNEAQ (reference sequence). The CDR3 loop spans 11 amino acids. V was pared by 2 bases and J by 8 bases, with 4 bases between. The CDR3 sequence is CASSLPDEQFF. DNA of the CDR3: TGTGCCAGCAGCTTACCGGATGAGCAGTTCTTC. The whole variable domain, remainder taken from reference TRBV7-9 and TRBJ2-1, is DTGVSQNPRHKITKRGQNVTFRCDPISEHNRLYWYRQTLGQGPEFLTYFQNEAQLEKSRLLSDRFSAERPKGSFSTLEIQRTEQGDSAMYLCASSLPDEQFFGPGTRLTVL.

The chain is built from TRBV4-1 and TRBJ1-5, with TRBD1 matching 9 bases. The CDR3 spans 17 residues. Looked up from germline, CDR1 is MGHRA and CDR2 is YSYEKL. The junction had 8 bases not matched to a gene; V was cut back by 0 bases and J by 5 bases. CDR3 in amino acids: CASSQDGPGQGDQPQHF. In DNA form, the CDR3 reads TGCGCCAGCAGCCAAGATGGGCCGGGACAGGGCGATCAGCCCCAGCATTTT.

The chain has TRBV2 and TRBJ2-5; D is possibly TRBD2 (5 bases). Germline V gene data show CDR1 as SNHLY and CDR2 as FYNNEI. CDR3 length equals 13 residues. Trimming shortened V by 4 bases and J by 1 base, and 7 bases separated the two germline ends. CDR3 in amino acids: CASSGSGQETQYF. For the CDR3, the DNA is TGTGCCAGCAGTGGAAGCGGCCAAGAGACCCAGTACTTC.

This clonotype was seen ten or more times. The chain recombines TRBV7-2 with TRBJ2-1, with 7 bases lining up with TRBD1. The CDR3 is 15 residues long. Trimming removed 4 bases from V and 3 bases from J; junction bases left unmatched: 6. Per the germline V gene, CDR1 is SGHTA and CDR2 is FQGNSA. CDR3 nucleotides: TGTGCCAGCAGCTCAAGGGGGCGCATCTACAATGAGCAGTTCTTC. Translation gives CASSSRGRIYNEQFF.

The chain combines TRBV5-1 with TRBJ2-7; 7 bases line up with TRBD2. Germline CDR1 is SGHRS and CDR2 is YFSETQ. The length of the CDR3 is 15 residues. J was trimmed by 8 bases and V by 1 base; bases with no gene match: 12. The CDR3 spells CASSLLEVRREKQYF. CDR3 bases: TGCGCCAGCAGCTTGCTTGAGGTCCGGCGGGAGAAGCAGTACTTC.

V and J are TRBV19 and TRBJ1-2; perhaps TRBD1 as D (6 bases). V was clipped by 5 bases and J by 4 bases, with 14 bases between them. The CDR3 is made up of 14 amino acids. Germline assignment: CDR1 LNHDA and CDR2 SQIVND (reference sequence). CDR3 bases: TGTGCCAGTAGTCCACAGGGCCCCCTCTATGGCTACACCTTC. Residues: CASSPQGPLYGYTF. The full variable domain, with the rest looked up from reference TRBV19 and TRBJ1-2, is DGGITQSPKYLFRKEGQNVTLSCEQNLNHDAMYWYRQDPGQGLRLIYYSQIVNDFQKGDIAEGYSVSREKKESFPLTVTSAQKNPTAFYLCASSPQGPLYGYTFGSGTRLTVV.

CDR3 protein: CSARDPTAQFF. The CDR3 DNA reads TGCAGTGCTAGAGATCCCACGGCACAGTTCTTC. The chain couples TRBV20-1 to TRBJ2-1; unclear D gene. The ends were cut back, 0 bases at V and 13 bases at J, with 10 bases in the middle. The V gene's germline CDR1 is DFQATT and CDR2 SNEGSKA (reference sequence). The CDR3 length is 11 residues.

This clonotype was recorded once. V is TRBV2 and J is TRBJ2-3; weak D call: TRBD1 (6 bases). Between the trimmed V and J ends, which lost 2 bases and 9 bases, there was a span of 9 bases. Germline CDR1 and CDR2: SNHLY and FYNNEI. This CDR3 is built from 12 residues. The CDR3 loop is CASSERGLTQYF. Here the CDR3 DNA reads TGTGCCAGCAGTGAAAGGGGGTTAACGCAGTATTTT.

This clonotype appeared many times. V usage is TRBV3-1 and J usage is TRBJ2-7; D possibly corresponds to TRBD1 (6 bases). The CDR3 spans 12 residues. V lost 4 bases to trimming and J lost 8 bases, with 12 bases between them. Looked up from germline, CDR1 is LGHDT and CDR2 is YNNKEL (reference sequence). The CDR3 is CASSPTGMKQYF. CDR3 DNA: TGTGCCAGCAGCCCAACAGGGATGAAGCAGTACTTC.

The V call is TRBV7-9, the J call TRBJ2-3; D might be TRBD1 (5 bases). V was trimmed by 5 bases and J by 3 bases, leaving 9 bases between them. Germline V lookup: CDR1 SEHNR, CDR2 FQNEAQ (reference sequence). This CDR3 region has 13 residues. CDR3: CASSQGLTDTQYF. The CDR3 DNA follows: TGTGCCAGCAGCCAGGGCCTGACAGATACGCAGTATTTT. Full variable domain (missing parts from reference TRBV7-9 and TRBJ2-3): DTGVSQNPRHKITKRGQNVTFRCDPISEHNRLYWYRQTLGQGPEFLTYFQNEAQLEKSRLLSDRFSAERPKGSFSTLEIQRTEQGDSAMYLCASSQGLTDTQYFGPGTRLTVL.

This clonotype occurred many times. The V gene is TRBV2, the J gene TRBJ1-1, with D possibly being TRBD1 (6 bases). Trimming pared 9 bases from V and 0 bases from J, leaving 8 bases between. There are 12 residues in the CDR3. Germline values: CDR1 SNHLY, CDR2 FYNNEI. In DNA, the CDR3 is TGTGCCAGAGGACAGATGAACACTGAAGCTTTCTTT. Encoded protein: CARGQMNTEAFF.

This rearrangement joins TRBV5-4 to TRBJ1-6; 9 bases are a match to TRBD1. The CDR3 is 14 amino acids. Unmatched junction bases numbered 7, after V lost 5 bases and J lost 10 bases. Germline assignment: CDR1 SGHNT and CDR2 YYREEE (reference sequence). The CDR3 reads CASSSGTGQSPLHF. CDR3 DNA: TGTGCCAGCAGTTCCGGGACAGGGCAGTCACCCCTCCACTTT.